The 5 T cell receptor beta chains given below trace back to one sample, sequenced in a study of T cells in women clearing cervical HPV infection. TCRdb's copy holds only in-frame clones and misses some; the assay was immunoSEQ multiplex PCR. The table gives around 31,000 clones; the top ten clones make up 8.4% of it. The sequencing sample was made of blood buffy coat. The receptors come from a woman between 18 and 69 years old with a cervical HPV16 infection that either progressed to CIN3+ or cleared (not recorded which).

As regards this clone: Read data end 3 residues before the CDR3 end; the end is taken from the germline J gene. The same CDR3 is also encoded by other DNA sequences in this sample. The rearrangement joins TRBV20-1 to TRBJ1-1; 9 bases line up with TRBD1. CDR1 DFQATT and CDR2 SNEGSKA come from the germline V gene (reference sequence). The CDR3 is 16 residues long. The sequenced CDR3 bases are TGCAGTGCTAGAAGCGCGGAAAGGACAGGGGCGTTTTCA. It encodes CSARSAERTGAFS. The whole CDR3 region reads CSARSAERTGAFSAFF.

The CDR3 here is CASSFQVRGSSTFYEQYF. CDR3 bases read: TGCGCCAGCAGTTTTCAGGTCAGGGGGTCATCTACGTTCTACGAG. The J gene is TRBJ2-7, the V gene TRBV5-1, with 7 bases aligning to TRBD1. The read gets to within 3 residues of the CDR3 end, and the germline J gene fills in the rest. The germline V gene encodes CDR1 SGHRS and CDR2 YFSETQ. Trimming at V came to 5 bases and at J to 3 bases, leaving 20 bases not matched to a gene. This CDR3 spans 18 amino acids.

Regarding this clone: The CDR3 end is not reached by the read, which stops 3 residues before it; the germline J gene fills it in. The rearrangement joins TRBV7-9 to TRBJ1-1; no clear D. Looked up from germline, CDR1 is SEHNR and CDR2 is FQNEAQ (reference sequence). V was shortened by 5 bases and J by 1 base, with 11 bases between the two germline ends. This CDR3 contains 14 residues. The CDR3 is CASSRGNSNTEAFF. CDR3 DNA (partial): TGTGCCAGCAGCCGCGGAAATTCGAACACTGAA. Looking up the rest from reference TRBV7-9 and TRBJ1-1 gives the full variable domain: DTGVSQNPRHKITKRGQNVTFRCDPISEHNRLYWYRQTLGQGPEFLTYFQNEAQLEKSRLLSDRFSAERPKGSFSTLEIQRTEQGDSAMYLCASSRGNSNTEAFFGQGTRLTVV.

About this clone: The read finishes 3 residues shy of the CDR3 end, and the germline J gene is used to complete it. The chain combines TRBV4-1 with TRBJ2-7; 7 bases are a match to TRBD1. The CDR3 is 17 amino acids. Per the germline V gene, CDR1 is MGHRA and CDR2 is YSYEKL. After removal of 1 base from V and 1 base from J, the junction contained 10 bases not matched to a gene. CDR3 amino acids: CASSQGRGPVGSYEQYF. CDR3 DNA (partial): TGCGCCAGCAGCCAAGGAAGGGGGCCGGTCGGTTCCTACGAG.

About this clone: The germline gene is not matched at one end of the junction; a read error may be the cause. The read gets to within 3 residues of the CDR3 end, and the germline J gene fills in the rest. The chain has TRBV4-2 and TRBJ2-4; D possibly corresponds to TRBD1 (6 bases). The CDR3 has 11 residues. Looked up from germline, CDR1 is LGHNA and CDR2 is YNFKEQ. CDR3 loop: CASSRGSIQYF. The sequenced CDR3 bases are TGCGCCAGCAGCAGGGGCAGTATT.